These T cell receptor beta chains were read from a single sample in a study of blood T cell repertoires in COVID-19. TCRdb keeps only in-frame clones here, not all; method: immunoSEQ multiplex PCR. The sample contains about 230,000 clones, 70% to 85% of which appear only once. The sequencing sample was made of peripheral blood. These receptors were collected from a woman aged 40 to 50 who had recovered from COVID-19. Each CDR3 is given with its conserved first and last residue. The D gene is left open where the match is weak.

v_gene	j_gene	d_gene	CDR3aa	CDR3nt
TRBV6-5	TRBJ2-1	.	CASSRDTDHNEQFF	TGTGCCAGCAGTCGGGACACCGACCACAATGAGCAGTTCTTC
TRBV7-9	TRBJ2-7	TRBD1	CASSLGDSYEQYF	TGTGCCAGCAGCTTAGGGGACAGCTACGAGCAGTACTTC
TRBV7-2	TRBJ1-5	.	CASSLAGNSGQPQHF	TGTGCCAGCAGCTTAGCTGGGAATAGCGGTCAGCCCCAGCATTTT
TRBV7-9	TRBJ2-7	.	CASSLASGDEQYF	TGTGCCAGCAGCTTAGCGTCCGGGGACGAGCAGTACTTC
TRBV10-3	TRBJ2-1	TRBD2	CAISEGGLAGENSYNEQFF	TGTGCCATCAGTGAGGGAGGACTAGCGGGGGAAAACTCCTACAATGAGCAGTTCTTC
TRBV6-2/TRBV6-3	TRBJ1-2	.	CASSWTVYGYTF	TGTGCCAGCAGCTGGACAGTCTATGGCTACACCTTC
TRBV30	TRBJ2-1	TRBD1	CAWREQGADEQFF	TGTGCCTGGAGGGAGCAGGGGGCGGATGAGCAGTTCTTC
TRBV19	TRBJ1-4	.	CASSVGLTNEKLFF	TGTGCCAGTTCCGTCGGACTCACTAATGAAAAACTGTTTTTT
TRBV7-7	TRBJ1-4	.	CASSLDGNNEKLFF	TGTGCTAGCAGCTTAGACGGGAATAATGAAAAACTGTTTTTT
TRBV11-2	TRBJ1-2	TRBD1	CASGPPGQHYGYTF	TGTGCCAGCGGCCCGCCGGGACAGCACTATGGCTACACCTTC